This T cell receptor beta chain was obtained from a study of cytomegalovirus exposure and HLA in healthy donors. The PCR employed 60 Vbeta primers together with 13 Jbeta primers. Profiling relied on immunoSEQ multiplex PCR, and the TCRdb table lists in-frame clones only, not all of them. The sample carries under 200,000 clones, approximately 67% recorded once. The CDR3 is 12 residues long. Germline CDR1 and CDR2: MGHDK and SYGVNS. The V gene lost 4 bases and the J gene lost 6 bases, with 8 bases spanning the gap. Material: PBMCs. This chain connects TRBV25-1 to TRBJ2-3, with a possible D match to TRBD1 (6 bases). This receptor was obtained from a woman under 30 in good health and CMV-seropositive. The CDR3 DNA follows: TGTGCCAGCAGTGGGGGGCCCGATACGCAGTATTTT. Translation gives CASSGGPDTQYF.